A single sample is the source of the 15 T cell receptor beta chains below, sequenced in a study of OX40 agonist ivuxolimab in advanced cancers. Data came from immunoSEQ multiplex PCR; TCRdb stores just in-frame clones and leaves some out. Of approximately 70,000 clones in the sample, about 85% were seen once. Sequences were derived from CD4+ or CD8+ T cells sorted from blood, sampled in a trial of the OX40 agonist ivuxolimab. Receptors were obtained from an adult with an advanced solid tumor such as melanoma, head and neck, liver or kidney cancer.

The chain carries TRBV5-5 and TRBJ1-5; D unresolved. The CDR3 runs to 15 residues. The V gene's germline CDR1 is SGHKS and CDR2 YYEKEE (reference sequence). Trimming cost V 1 base and J 0 bases, with 8 bases left between them. Here the CDR3 DNA reads TGTGCCAGCAGCTTGCGGCAATATAGCAATCAGCCCCAGCATTTT. This codes for CASSLRQYSNQPQHF.

The chain couples TRBV2 to TRBJ1-5; TRBD1 matches 9 bases. Losses at the gene ends were 5 bases for V and 7 bases for J; bases not matched to a gene: 6. Germline V lookup: CDR1 SNHLY, CDR2 FYNNEI. This CDR3 has 14 amino acids. DNA of the CDR3: TGTGCCAGCAGTCCGACAGGGGGTCGACAGCCCCAGCATTTT. This encodes CASSPTGGRQPQHF.

The sample holds one count of this clone. The rearrangement uses TRBV27 and TRBJ1-1, with TRBD1 matching over 8 bases. The CDR3 has 14 amino acids. J was trimmed by 3 bases and V by 3 bases; bases with no gene match: 3. CDR1 MNHEY and CDR2 SMNVEV come from the germline V gene (reference sequence). CDR3 nucleotide sequence: TGTGCCAGCAGTTTCGGGACAGGTGACACTGAAGCTTTCTTT. As protein: CASSFGTGDTEAFF.

The CDR3 nucleotides read TGTGCCAGCAGTCAGCGGACCCGACCTAATTCACCCCTCCACTTT. It translates to CASSQRTRPNSPLHF. The chain joins TRBV6-5 to TRBJ1-6; D unclear. This CDR3 has 15 residues. Germline V gives CDR1 MNHEY, CDR2 SVGAGI. V lost 5 bases, J lost 6 bases, and 14 bases lay in between.

This rearrangement joins TRBV5-1 to TRBJ2-7; 10 bases align to TRBD1. The CDR3 has 16 residues. Germline V CDR1 and CDR2: SGHRS, YFSETQ. Losses at the gene ends were 4 bases for V and 2 bases for J; bases not matched to a gene: 9. In DNA form, the CDR3 reads TGCGCCAGCAGCATCACCGGGACAGGGGCCCCCTACGAGCAGTACTTC. This sequence encodes CASSITGTGAPYEQYF.

As to this clone: Other DNA sequences in the sample encode the same CDR3. The rearrangement links TRBV6-1 to TRBJ1-2; D remains unclear. This CDR3 is built from 14 residues. Trimming took off 0 bases at V and 4 bases at J, with 9 bases between the two ends. Germline V gene lookup returns CDR1 MNHNS and CDR2 SASEGT. CDR3 bases: TGTGCCAGCAGTGAAGCAAGGGAGAGCTATGGCTACACCTTC. It translates to CASSEARESYGYTF.

The chain recombines TRBV2 with TRBJ2-7, with D maybe TRBD1 (5 bases). Germline values: CDR1 SNHLY, CDR2 FYNNEI. The CDR3 runs 11 residues. Deletions cut 6 bases from V and 3 bases from J, with 6 bases between. In DNA form, the CDR3 reads TGTGCCAGCAGGGGGCTCTACGAGCAGTACTTC. Protein sequence: CASRGLYEQYF.

V gene TRBV4-1 combines with J gene TRBJ1-4; 8 bases are a match to TRBD1. Germline assignment: CDR1 MGHRA and CDR2 YSYEKL. This CDR3 region has 14 residues. The J segment lost 7 bases and the V segment lost 1 base, leaving 2 bases of the junction unmatched. The CDR3 spells CASSQGDRIEKLFF. The CDR3, as DNA: TGCGCCAGCAGCCAAGGGGACAGGATTGAAAAACTGTTTTTT.

This chain uses TRBV6-4 with TRBJ2-1; no firm D call. The CDR3 extends over 13 amino acids. V gave up 5 bases and J gave up 6 bases, with 11 bases separating them. The germline CDR1 and CDR2 sequences are MRHNA and SNTAGT. The CDR3 reads CASSTLGSNEQFF. CDR3 DNA: TGTGCCAGCAGTACCCTGGGGTCCAATGAGCAGTTCTTC.

The CDR3 reads CASSTVYGYTF. The CDR3 DNA reads as TGTGCCAGCAGCACGGTCTATGGCTACACCTTC. This chain connects TRBV5-6 to TRBJ1-2; D is uncertain. In germline, CDR1 is SGHDT, CDR2 YYEEEE. V was clipped by 4 bases and J by 4 bases, with 5 bases between them. The CDR3 is 11 amino acids.

The V gene is TRBV6-6, the J gene TRBJ2-7, with 9 bases matching TRBD1. V shed 10 bases, J shed 1 base, and the junction held 5 bases outside the gene matches. This CDR3 has 13 amino acids. Germline assignment: CDR1 MNHNY and CDR2 SVGAGI (reference sequence). The CDR3 nucleotides are TGTGCCATCCGGACAGGGGATTCCTACGAGCAGTACTTC. Its protein is CAIRTGDSYEQYF.

The chain recombines TRBV19 with TRBJ2-5; 12 bases match TRBD2. Trimming at V came to 4 bases and at J to 3 bases, leaving 0 bases not matched to a gene. In germline, CDR1 is LNHDA, CDR2 SQIVND (reference sequence). This CDR3 has 14 residues. The CDR3 DNA follows: TGTGCCAGTAGTAGACTAGCGGGAGAAGAGACCCAGTACTTC. Translation gives CASSRLAGEETQYF.

The genes are TRBV5-1 and TRBJ2-3, with TRBD1 identical over 7 bases. Germline assignment: CDR1 SGHRS and CDR2 YFSETQ. Trimming removed 0 bases from V and 4 bases from J; junction bases left unmatched: 5. The CDR3 is 15 residues long. The CDR3 reads CASSLGQGIADTQYF. DNA for the CDR3: TGCGCCAGCAGCTTGGGACAGGGTATCGCAGATACGCAGTATTTT.

The chain uses TRBV11-3 and TRBJ1-4; 7 bases match TRBD1. Germline loops: CDR1 SGHNT, CDR2 YENEEA. CDR3 length equals 14 residues. V lost 4 bases and J lost 8; bases outside the gene matches: 7. The CDR3: CASSSGDSSEKLFF. CDR3 nucleotides: TGTGCCAGCAGCTCAGGGGACAGCTCAGAAAAACTGTTTTTT.

V gene TRBV4-1 combines with J gene TRBJ1-5; D is ambiguous. Trimming took 1 base from V and 3 from J, leaving 7 bases between them. The CDR3 is 14 amino acids. The V gene's germline CDR1 is MGHRA and CDR2 YSYEKL. CDR3 DNA sequence: TGCGCCAGCAGCCAAGTCGGGAACAATCAGCCCCAGCATTTT. Encoded protein: CASSQVGNNQPQHF.